Presented here are 22 T cell receptor beta chains from one specimen sequenced in a study of T-cell reconstitution after alpha-beta-depleted transplantation in children (dated by TCRdb to the mid-2010s). What this sample's treatment or condition label stands for: allogeneic hematopoietic cell transplantation with graft depleted of TCRalphabeta T cells and CD19 B cells. To prepare the library, PCR was applied. TCRdb names Illumina HiSeq 2500 as the instrument used. Molecular barcoding was employed in the preparation of TCR libraries, with unique molecular identifiers being used to normalize TCRbeta repertoire quantification. TCRdb trimmed public reads at Q25 via fastp, called clones via MiXCR and kept in-frame beta chains. Each entry merges the rows of one CDR3 protein and shows their most common DNA and genes. This sample comprises some 3,900 distinct CDR3 sequences, around 10% of them detected only once. 45% to 55% of the sample lies in the top ten.

Specimen: PBMCs, mostly from graft donor cells, collected 180 days after TCRalphabeta/CD19-depleted stem cell transplant. The receptor source for this set is a male patient aged 2-10 years who had a stem cell transplant for acute lymphoblastic leukemia, so the T cells may come from the graft donor.

Many counts were recorded for this clonotype. The gene calls are TRBV11-2 and TRBJ2-2; the D is unclear. This CDR3 has 14 residues. Trimming removed 2 bases from V and 10 bases from J, with 14 bases in between. Germline V gene sequence: CDR1 SGHAT, CDR2 FQNNGV. CDR3 DNA sequence: TGTGCCAGCAGCTTACCCTTAGAGCAATCGGAGCTGTTTTTT. It yields the protein CASSLPLEQSELFF.

The sample holds a few counts of this clonotype. The V gene is TRBV30, the J gene TRBJ2-5; a possible D gene is TRBD2 (6 bases). The CDR3 sequence is 14 residues long. Germline assignment: CDR1 GTSNPN and CDR2 SVGIG (reference sequence). Trimming pared 3 bases from V and 4 bases from J, leaving 15 bases between. The CDR3 DNA reads TGTGCCTGGAGCCCCTTTTCGGAGGGAGAGACCCAGTACTTC. Its translation is CAWSPFSEGETQYF. The whole variable domain, remainder taken from reference TRBV30 and TRBJ2-5, is SQTIHQWPATLVQPVGSPLSLECTVEGTSNPNLYWYRQAAGRGLQLLFYSVGIGQISSEVPQNLSASRPQDRQFILSSKKLLLSDSGFYLCAWSPFSEGETQYFGPGTRLLVL.

In this sample, this clonotype turned up many times. The chain carries TRBV24-1 and TRBJ2-7, with a tentative D call TRBD1 (5 bases). Trimming cost V 6 bases and J 7 bases, with 24 bases left between them. Germline V gives CDR1 KGHDR, CDR2 SFDVKD. CDR3 length: 16 residues. CDR3 bases: TGTGCCACCAGTATTGTTGTGGGGCACAGAGATCGGGAGCAGTACTTC. Residues: CATSIVVGHRDREQYF.

This clonotype has ten or more counts. V and J are TRBV4-1 and TRBJ1-5; D gene uncertain. The germline V gene has CDR1 MGHRA and CDR2 YSYEKL. The CDR3 length is 20 residues. The V and J ends lost 0 bases and 0 bases respectively, with 21 bases between them. The CDR3 region is CASSQEWAGGSPVSNQPQHF. The CDR3 DNA sequence: TGCGCCAGCAGCCAAGAATGGGCAGGAGGTAGCCCAGTTAGCAATCAGCCCCAGCATTTT.

This clonotype was observed many times. The J gene is TRBJ1-1, the V gene TRBV6-6, with D perhaps matching TRBD1 (6 bases). The germline CDR1 and CDR2 sequences are MNHNY and SVGAGI (reference sequence). V was shortened by 5 bases and J by 4 bases, with 23 bases between the two germline ends. The CDR3 extends over 17 amino acids. The CDR3 coding sequence is TGTGCCAGCAGTATATATCTGATACAGGGAATTGGCACTGAAGCTTTCTTT. The encoded protein is CASSIYLIQGIGTEAFF.

This clonotype is medium-sized in the sample. The chain combines TRBV7-2 with TRBJ2-7; D is unresolved. Germline-derived CDR1 and CDR2 are SGHTA and FQGNSA. This CDR3 is built from 11 residues. Trimming removed 5 bases at V and 1 base at J, with 3 bases between. Here the CDR3 DNA reads TGTGCCAGCAGCACATCCTACGAGCAGTACTTC. This gives the protein CASSTSYEQYF. Combining the CDR3 with reference TRBV7-2 and TRBJ2-7 gives the whole variable domain GAGVSQSPSNKVTEKGKDVELRCDPISGHTALYWYRQSLGQGLEFLIYFQGNSAPDKSGLPSDRFSAERTGGSVSTLTIQRTQQEDSAVYLCASSTSYEQYFGPGTRLTVT.

This clonotype was counted at least ten times. The genes are TRBV3-1 and TRBJ2-1, with unresolved D. Germline assignment: CDR1 LGHDT and CDR2 YNNKEL (reference sequence). V lost 1 base and J lost 10, with 5 bases in between. The CDR3 totals 11 residues. As DNA, the CDR3 is TGTGCCAGCAGCCAAGCGAGCGAGCAGTTCTTC. The encoded protein is CASSQASEQFF.

This clonotype was recorded at least ten times. The CDR3 here is CASTIPRGSYNEQFF. The CDR3 DNA sequence: TGTGCCAGCACCATTCCCCGGGGCTCCTACAATGAGCAGTTCTTC. The genes are TRBV6-5 and TRBJ2-1; D perhaps matches TRBD2 (5 bases). CDR3 length: 15 residues. Germline values: CDR1 MNHEY, CDR2 SVGAGI. Trimming took 7 bases from V and 0 from J, leaving 13 bases between them.

Many counts were recorded for this clonotype. V and J are TRBV28 and TRBJ2-7; D could derive from TRBD1 or TRBD2 (5 bases each). The length of the CDR3 is 13 residues. Germline values: CDR1 MDHEN, CDR2 SYDVKM. V was shortened by 3 bases and J by 6 bases, with 12 bases between the two germline ends. The CDR3 sequence is CASSFGGRVEQYF. As DNA, the CDR3 is TGTGCCAGCAGTTTTGGGGGTCGGGTCGAGCAGTACTTC.

This clonotype appeared many times. The rearrangement uses TRBV30 and TRBJ1-1; no clear D. The CDR3 length is 13 residues. Germline V lookup: CDR1 GTSNPN, CDR2 SVGIG (reference sequence). Trimming shortened V by 4 bases and J by 4 bases, and 13 bases separated the two germline ends. Here the CDR3 reads CAWNGPGTTEAFF. CDR3 bases: TGTGCCTGGAACGGGCCAGGTACCACTGAAGCTTTCTTT.

This clonotype appeared many times. The chain uses TRBV7-9 and TRBJ2-5; D is uncertain. The germline CDR1 and CDR2 sequences are SEHNR and FQNEAQ (reference sequence). V was pared by 6 bases and J by 0 bases, with 14 bases between. There are 15 residues in the CDR3. CDR3 sequence (DNA): TGTGCCAGCAGTCCGAGGCAGCAGTACCAAGAGACCCAGTACTTC. This encodes CASSPRQQYQETQYF.

At least ten counts were recorded for this clonotype. The chain employs TRBV9 and TRBJ2-1, with 9 bases matching TRBD2. The CDR3 consists of 16 residues. CDR1 SGDLS and CDR2 YYNGEE come from the germline V gene. CDR3 nucleotides: TGTGCAAGTTCGGGTGGTCTTACGGCGGGGGGGGCTGAGCAGTTCTTC. It yields the protein CASSGGLTAGGAEQFF.

There are many counts of this clonotype. The V gene is TRBV7-9, the J gene TRBJ2-7; 11 bases align to TRBD2. With V trimmed by 6 bases and J by 6 bases, 7 bases remained unmatched. The CDR3 sequence is 14 residues long. Germline V gene sequence: CDR1 SEHNR, CDR2 FQNEAQ (reference sequence). The CDR3 here is CASRPGTSGGEQYF. Here the CDR3 DNA reads TGTGCCAGCAGACCTGGGACTAGCGGCGGCGAGCAGTACTTC.

There are many counts of this clonotype. The chain recombines TRBV29-1 with TRBJ2-1; D is ambiguous. Germline V gene lookup returns CDR1 SQVTM and CDR2 ANQGSEA. V was shortened by 0 bases and J by 7 bases, with 1 base between the two germline ends. The CDR3 covers 10 residues. The CDR3 bases are TGCAGCGTTGAAGAAAATGAGCAGTTCTTC. This sequence encodes CSVEENEQFF.

This clonotype has ten or more counts. V gene TRBV6-5 combines with J gene TRBJ2-1; tentatively, D is TRBD2 (6 bases). The CDR3 has 13 amino acids. Germline V lookup: CDR1 MNHEY, CDR2 SVGAGI. Between the trimmed V and J ends, which lost 6 bases and 0 bases, there was a span of 6 bases. In nucleotides, the CDR3 is TGTGCCAGCAGGACTAGCTCCTACAATGAGCAGTTCTTC. Its protein product is CASRTSSYNEQFF.

This clonotype was recorded at least ten times. The chain carries TRBV20-1 and TRBJ2-7; TRBD1 matches at 8 bases. The J segment lost 6 bases and the V segment lost 3 bases, leaving 7 bases of the junction unmatched. Germline V gives CDR1 DFQATT, CDR2 SNEGSKA (reference sequence). The CDR3 sequence is 13 residues long. The CDR3 DNA is TGCAGTGCTAGCAGGGGGCGTGGTAGCGAGCAGTACTTC. Translated, it gives CSASRGRGSEQYF.

This clonotype was observed at least ten times. The rearrangement uses TRBV7-9 and TRBJ1-3, with TRBD1 matching over 8 bases. The CDR3 has 16 residues. Germline loops: CDR1 SEHNR, CDR2 FQNEAQ (reference sequence). V lost 5 bases to trimming and J lost 9 bases; unmatched junction nucleotides: 15. The CDR3 loop reads CASSHRRGPTPGTIYF. The CDR3 bases are TGTGCCAGCAGCCACCGCAGGGGGCCCACGCCGGGCACCATATATTTT.

This clonotype was observed a handful of times. Written as DNA, the CDR3 is TGTGCCAGCAGCCCCTTGGCGAAAAGCTCCTACAATGAGCAGTTCTTC. It yields the protein CASSPLAKSSYNEQFF. The chain recombines TRBV27 with TRBJ2-1; D is unresolved. Trimming shortened V by 6 bases and J by 0 bases, and 15 bases separated the two germline ends. The CDR3 sequence is 16 residues long. Germline CDR1 is MNHEY and CDR2 is SMNVEV (reference sequence).

This clonotype occurred many times. CDR3 sequence (DNA): TGTGCCAGCAGCTTAGGGCCGGAGCGATCGGGTCAGTTCTTC. Translated: CASSLGPERSGQFF. The chain uses TRBV7-2 and TRBJ2-1, with no clear D. Trimming pared 1 base from V and 13 bases from J, leaving 17 bases between. In germline, CDR1 is SGHTA, CDR2 FQGNSA. This CDR3 is built from 14 residues.

Many counts were recorded for this clonotype. This chain connects TRBV20-1 to TRBJ1-1; D gene ambiguous. V was trimmed by 2 bases and J by 1 base, leaving 8 bases between them. The CDR3 covers 13 residues. Germline CDR1 DFQATT, CDR2 SNEGSKA (reference sequence). This CDR3 reads CSARLSENTEAFF. CDR3 nucleotide sequence: TGCAGTGCTAGACTGTCAGAGAACACTGAAGCTTTCTTT.

In this sample, this clonotype turned up many times. The J gene is TRBJ2-4, the V gene TRBV21-1; TRBD1 is the table's D call and was not checked against the DNA. TRBV21-1 is reported as a pseudogene. This CDR3 has 11 amino acids. The CDR3 here is CASSMGHHWYF. CDR3 coding DNA: TGTGCCAGCAGCATGGGACATCACTGGTACTTC.

At least ten counts were recorded for this clonotype. V and J are TRBV14 and TRBJ2-7, with TRBD2 matching 11 bases. The CDR3 totals 17 residues. After removal of 1 base from V and 4 bases from J, the junction contained 9 bases not matched to a gene. In germline, CDR1 is SGHDN, CDR2 FVKESK. The DNA of the CDR3 is TGTGCCAGCAGCCAAGGACTAACTAGCGGGAGTAGATACGAGCAGTACTTC. It specifies CASSQGLTSGSRYEQYF.